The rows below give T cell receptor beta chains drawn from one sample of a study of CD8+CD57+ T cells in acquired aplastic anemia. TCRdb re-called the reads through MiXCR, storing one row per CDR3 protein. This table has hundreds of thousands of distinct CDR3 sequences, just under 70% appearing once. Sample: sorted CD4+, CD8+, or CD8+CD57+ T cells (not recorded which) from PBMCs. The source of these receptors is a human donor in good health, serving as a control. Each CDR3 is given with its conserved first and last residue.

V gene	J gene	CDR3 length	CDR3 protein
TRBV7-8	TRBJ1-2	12	CASSADMDGYYF
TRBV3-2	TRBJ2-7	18	CASSQDTASGHEATEQYF
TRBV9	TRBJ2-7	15	CASSSNGELSSEKYF
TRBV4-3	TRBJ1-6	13	CASRTGTSSPLHF
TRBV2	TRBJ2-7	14	CASSQDRVNQPQHF
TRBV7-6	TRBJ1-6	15	CASSFSGASATHTHF
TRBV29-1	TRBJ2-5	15	CSVDEPGKRQETQHF
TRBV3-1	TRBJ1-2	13	CASSQRGDYGYTF
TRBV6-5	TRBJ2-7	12	CASVQGRYEQYF
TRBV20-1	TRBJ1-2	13	CSADHGGAAGYTF
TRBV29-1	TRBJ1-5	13	CSVVDSGNQPQHF
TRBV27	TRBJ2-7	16	CASRSNRDISSYEQYF
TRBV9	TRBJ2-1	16	CASSPGTSGGAYEQFF
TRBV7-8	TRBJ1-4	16	CASSLGQARTNEKLFF
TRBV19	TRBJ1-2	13	CASSRQGPYGYTF
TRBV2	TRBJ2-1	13	CASSLPRGDEQFF
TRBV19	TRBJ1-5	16	CASSNPRTGGRQPQHF
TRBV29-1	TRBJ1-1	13	CSVESGGNTEAFF
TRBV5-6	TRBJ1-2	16	CASRGDIHSGDYGYTF
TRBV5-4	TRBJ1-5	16	CASSQTGTDSNQPQHF
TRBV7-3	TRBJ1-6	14	CASSSEPFNSPLHF
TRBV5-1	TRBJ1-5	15	CASSILAGVSQPQHF
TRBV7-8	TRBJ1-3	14	CASSAGTGGNTIYF
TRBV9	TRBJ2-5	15	CASSELRSGAETQYF
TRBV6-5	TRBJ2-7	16	CASRDRTGVNYYEQYF
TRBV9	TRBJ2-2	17	CASSVELAGAGTGELFF
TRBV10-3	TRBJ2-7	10	CAIFTLEQYF
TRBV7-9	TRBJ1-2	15	CASSLDARDNYGYTF
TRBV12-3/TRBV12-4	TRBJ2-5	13	CASSGTDRETQYF
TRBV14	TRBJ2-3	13	CASSQTSGGTQYF
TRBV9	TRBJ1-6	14	CASRSGCKGSGIHF
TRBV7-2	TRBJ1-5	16	CASSLGAEGDGELQHF
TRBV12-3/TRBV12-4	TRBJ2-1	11	CASSPGTVQFF
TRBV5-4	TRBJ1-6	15	CASSPEGRGNSPLHF
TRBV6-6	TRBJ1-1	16	CASSLPAAGSETEAFF
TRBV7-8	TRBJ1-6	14	CASSFRTDKVSDHF
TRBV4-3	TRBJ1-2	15	CASSTRPTGTYGYTF
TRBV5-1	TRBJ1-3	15	CASRTDSNQRNTIYF
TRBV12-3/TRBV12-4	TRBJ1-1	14	CASSLRVGGLEAFF
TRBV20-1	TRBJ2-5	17	CSAPAWGAGEVGETQYF
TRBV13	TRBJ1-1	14	CASSLVWGGPEAFF
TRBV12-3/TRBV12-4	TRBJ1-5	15	CASSKDRGSNQPQHF
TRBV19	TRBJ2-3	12	CASSQVSDAQYF
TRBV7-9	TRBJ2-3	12	CASVQGADTQYF
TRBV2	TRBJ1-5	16	CASSEWDSTRNQPQHF
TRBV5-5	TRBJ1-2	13	CASSFGRDVGYTF
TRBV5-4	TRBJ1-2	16	CASSQGQALGGYGYTF
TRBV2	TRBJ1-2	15	CASSPTKTENGGYTF
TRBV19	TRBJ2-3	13	CASSSRYSDTQYF
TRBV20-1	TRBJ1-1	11	CSASKGVEAFF
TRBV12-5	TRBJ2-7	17	CANSAPGSGQGRYEQYF
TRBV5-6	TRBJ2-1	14	CASSSILPYNEQFF
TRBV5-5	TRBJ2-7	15	CASSVGGGTAYEQYF
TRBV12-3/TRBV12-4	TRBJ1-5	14	CASSLGQPNQPQHF
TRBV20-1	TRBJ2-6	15	CSARGRTYEPNVLTF
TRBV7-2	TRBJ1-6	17	CASSLGGWSSYNSPLHF
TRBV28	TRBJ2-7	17	CASSARGPGPKSDEQYF
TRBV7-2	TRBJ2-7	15	CASSRRGGDGYTFYF